The 16 T cell receptor beta chains given below trace back to one sample, sequenced in a study of CD8 T cells in Susac syndrome. With random hexamers, reverse transcription was performed on about 0.45 to 1 ug of RNA. TCRdb fed the immunoSEQ multiplex PCR reads into MiXCR, producing one record per CDR3 protein. The sample includes more than 110,000 distinct CDR3 sequences, 94% of them seen just once. The sequencing sample was made of CD8+ T cells from PBMCs. Source of these receptors: a human donor in good health.

This CDR3 reads CSARDFANEQFF. For the CDR3, the DNA is TGCAGTGCTAGAGATTTTGCCAATGAGCAGTTCTTC. The rearrangement uses TRBV20-1 and TRBJ2-1; no definite D call. CDR1 and CDR2 (germline): DFQATT, SNEGSKA (reference sequence). The CDR3 totals 12 residues. The ends were cut back, 0 bases at V and 6 bases at J, with 6 bases in the middle.

This chain joins TRBV29-1 and TRBJ2-7; D not certain. This CDR3 contains 11 residues. Trimming left V 4 bases short and J 1 base short, with 5 bases between. CDR1 is SQVTM, CDR2 ANQGSEA, per germline. CDR3 coding DNA: TGCAGCGTTGCGCTTTCCTACGAGCAGTACTTC. Translating gives CSVALSYEQYF.

This sequence joins TRBV29-1 and TRBJ2-6, with D hard to call. Germline loops: CDR1 SQVTM, CDR2 ANQGSEA. The CDR3 loop spans 15 amino acids. V was pared by 5 bases and J by 4 bases, with 15 bases between. CDR3 sequence (DNA): TGCAGCGTTTTGGGCCCTTCGGGCGGGGCCAACGTCCTGACTTTC. This encodes CSVLGPSGGANVLTF. Based on the CDR3 plus reference TRBV29-1 and TRBJ2-6, the full variable domain is SAVISQKPSRDICQRGTSLTIQCQVDSQVTMMFWYRQQPGQSLTLIATANQGSEATYESGFVIDKFPISRPNLTFSTLTVSNMSPEDSSIYLCSVLGPSGGANVLTFGAGSRLTVL.

CDR3 sequence: CASSGTSGSLVEQFF. As DNA, the CDR3 is TGTGCCAGCAGCGGAACTAGCGGGAGTTTGGTTGAGCAGTTCTTC. The rearrangement uses TRBV9 and TRBJ2-1, with 11 bases matching TRBD2. The germline V gene has CDR1 SGDLS and CDR2 YYNGEE. The junction had 8 bases not matched to a gene; V was cut back by 3 bases and J by 9 bases. CDR3 size: 15 residues.

The chain uses TRBV5-6 and TRBJ2-7, with 8 bases fitting TRBD2. The CDR3 is made up of 15 amino acids. J lost 3 bases, V lost 4 bases, and 9 bases had no gene match. Germline loops: CDR1 SGHDT, CDR2 YYEEEE. CDR3 region: CASSPLGGAGYEQYF. CDR3 sequence (DNA): TGTGCCAGCAGCCCCCTCGGGGGGGCCGGCTACGAGCAGTACTTC.

The chain links TRBV12-5 to TRBJ1-1; D is undetermined. The V end was cut by 7 bases, the J end by 3 bases, with 12 bases between. This CDR3 has 13 residues. Germline V gene lookup returns CDR1 LGHNT and CDR2 FRNRAP. In nucleotides, the CDR3 is TGTGCTAGTGCAATGTCCTCGGACACTGAAGCTTTCTTT. It codes for CASAMSSDTEAFF.

The chain joins TRBV20-1 to TRBJ2-3, with no clear D. This CDR3 is built from 12 residues. V lost 0 bases to trimming and J lost 2 bases, with 3 bases between them. Looked up from germline, CDR1 is DFQATT and CDR2 is SNEGSKA (reference sequence). The CDR3 region has the DNA TGCAGTGCTAGAGACCTCACAGATACGCAGTATTTT. Translation: CSARDLTDTQYF.

V is TRBV4-3 and J is TRBJ2-3, with a possible D match to TRBD2 (5 bases). The CDR3 length is 18 residues. Per germline, CDR1 LGHNA and CDR2 YSLEER. V was cut by 1 base and J by 0 bases, with 17 bases left in between. The DNA of the CDR3 is TGCGCCAGCAGCCAAGCCCCACGTCGCGGGCCCAGCACAGATACGCAGTATTTT. Protein: CASSQAPRRGPSTDTQYF.

The V call is TRBV4-1, the J call TRBJ2-7; D is uncertain. CDR3 length: 14 residues. The germline CDR1 and CDR2 sequences are MGHRA and YSYEKL. V dropped 1 base and J dropped 2 bases, with 9 bases sitting between them. The CDR3 spells CASSQGVTAYEQYF. The CDR3 DNA is TGCGCCAGCAGCCAAGGTGTTACAGCCTACGAGCAGTACTTC.

The chain carries TRBV20-1 and TRBJ2-7, with 10 positions matching TRBD2. CDR1 is DFQATT and CDR2 is SNEGSKA in the germline V gene (reference sequence). The CDR3 is 14 amino acids. With V trimmed by 4 bases and J by 2 bases, 5 bases remained unmatched. The CDR3 DNA is TGCAGTGCTAAAGGACTAGCGGATACCTACGAGCAGTACTTC. Its translation: CSAKGLADTYEQYF.

The DNA for the CDR3 is TGCAGCGCTCGGAGGGCCGAGCAGTACTTC. Amino acids: CSARRAEQYF. This sequence joins TRBV29-1 and TRBJ2-7; possibly TRBD2 for D (6 bases). V was pared by 7 bases and J by 6 bases, with 10 bases between. The CDR3 contains 10 residues. Germline V CDR1 and CDR2: SQVTM, ANQGSEA.

V usage is TRBV2 and J usage is TRBJ2-5; TRBD1 agrees at 11 bases. J gave up 6 bases and V 7 bases, and 10 bases lay outside the gene matches. This CDR3 region has 15 residues. Germline lookup yields CDR1 SNHLY and CDR2 FYNNEI. Here the CDR3 reads CASTDGQGALQTQYF. Written as DNA, the CDR3 is TGTGCCAGCACAGACGGACAGGGGGCTCTCCAGACCCAGTACTTC.

The V gene is TRBV4-3, the J gene TRBJ2-3, with D unresolved. With 1 base removed from V and 5 bases from J, the gap between germline ends came to 7 bases. The CDR3 contains 13 residues. Germline CDR1 is LGHNA and CDR2 is YSLEER. CDR3 nucleotides: TGCGCCAGCAGCCAAGTTATCGGAGATACGCAGTATTTT. Its protein is CASSQVIGDTQYF.

The J gene is TRBJ1-2, the V gene TRBV27; D is undetermined. The length of the CDR3 is 14 residues. The V end was cut by 4 bases, the J end by 2 bases, with 11 bases between. Germline V gene lookup returns CDR1 MNHEY and CDR2 SMNVEV (reference sequence). The CDR3 loop is CASSSRTVNYGYTF. The CDR3 DNA reads TGTGCCAGCAGTTCCAGGACCGTAAACTATGGCTACACCTTC.

The V and J genes are TRBV27 and TRBJ1-1; unclear D gene. The V gene lost 3 bases and the J gene lost 5 bases, with 10 bases spanning the gap. From germline, CDR1 is MNHEY and CDR2 SMNVEV (reference sequence). The length of the CDR3 is 13 residues. The CDR3 bases are TGTGCCAGCAGTTTGTGGGCGGAGACTGAAGCTTTCTTT. It codes for CASSLWAETEAFF.

The V gene is TRBV27, the J gene TRBJ2-5, with TRBD2 identical over 13 bases. Germline values: CDR1 MNHEY, CDR2 SMNVEV (reference sequence). This CDR3 spans 15 amino acids. V dropped 5 bases and J dropped 5; count of bases not matched to a gene: 5. The CDR3: CASSPWTSGSETQYF. In DNA form, the CDR3 reads TGTGCCAGCAGTCCGTGGACTAGCGGGAGTGAGACCCAGTACTTC.